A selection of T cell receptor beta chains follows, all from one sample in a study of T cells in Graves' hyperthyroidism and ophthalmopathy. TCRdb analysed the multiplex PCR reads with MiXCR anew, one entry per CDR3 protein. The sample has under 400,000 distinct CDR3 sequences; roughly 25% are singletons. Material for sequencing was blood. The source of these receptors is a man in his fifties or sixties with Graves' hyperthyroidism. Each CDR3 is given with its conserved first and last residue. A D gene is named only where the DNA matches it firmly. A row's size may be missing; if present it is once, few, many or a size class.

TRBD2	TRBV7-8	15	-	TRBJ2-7	CASSLQAGGPYEQYF	TGTGCCAGCAGCTTACAAGCGGGAGGGCCCTACGAGCAGTACTTC
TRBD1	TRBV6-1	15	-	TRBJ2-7	CASSPPGQGAYEQYF	TGTGCCAGCAGTCCCCCGGGACAGGGAGCCTACGAGCAGTACTTC
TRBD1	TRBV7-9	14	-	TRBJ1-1	CASSPGQGAFRAFF	TGTGCCAGCAGCCCGGGACAGGGAGCCTTTAGGGCTTTCTTT
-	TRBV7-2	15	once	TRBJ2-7	CASSIRGAGVYEQYF	TGTGCCAGTAGTATCCGTGGGGCAGGGGTCTACGAGCAGTACTTC
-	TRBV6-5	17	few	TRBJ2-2	CASSYSISYGSTGELFF	TGTGCCAGCAGTTACTCGATATCCTACGGGAGCACCGGGGAGCTGTTTTTT
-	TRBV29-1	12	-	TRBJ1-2	CSVDGGDYGYTF	TGCAGCGTTGACGGGGGAGACTATGGCTACACCTTC
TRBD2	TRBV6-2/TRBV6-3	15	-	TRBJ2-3	CASSKGLAGRDTQYF	TGTGCCAGCTCTAAGGGACTAGCCGGCCGAGATACGCAGTATTTT
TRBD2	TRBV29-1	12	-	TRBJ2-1	CSGGLAYNEQFF	TGCAGCGGTGGACTAGCCTACAATGAGCAGTTCTTC
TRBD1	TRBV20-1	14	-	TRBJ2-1	CSAFPGQGGNEQFF	TGCAGTGCTTTTCCGGGACAGGGGGGAAATGAGCAGTTCTTC
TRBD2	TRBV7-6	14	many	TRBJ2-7	CASSLAQRDYEQYF	TGTGCCAGCAGCTTAGCGCAGCGGGACTACGAGCAGTACTTC
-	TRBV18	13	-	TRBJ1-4	CASSPGAGEKLFF	TGTGCCAGCTCACCCGGCGCAGGTGAAAAACTGTTTTTT
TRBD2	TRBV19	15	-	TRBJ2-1	CASSIISGRYNEQFF	TGTGCCAGTAGTATAATCAGCGGGAGGTACAATGAGCAGTTCTTC
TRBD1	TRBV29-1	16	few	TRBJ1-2	CSASDRGEIFNYGYTF	TGCAGCGCTTCGGACAGGGGGGAAATTTTTAACTATGGCTACACCTTC
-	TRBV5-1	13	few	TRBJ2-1	CASSPGNHNEQFF	TGCGCCAGCAGCCCCGGAAACCACAATGAGCAGTTCTTC
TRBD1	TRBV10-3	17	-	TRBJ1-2	CAISESTGARFGYGYTF	TGTGCCATCAGTGAGTCGACAGGGGCCCGGTTTGGCTATGGCTACACCTTC
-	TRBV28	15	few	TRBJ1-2	CASSFRMGRVDGYTF	TGTGCCAGCAGTTTCAGGATGGGGAGGGTGGATGGCTACACCTTC
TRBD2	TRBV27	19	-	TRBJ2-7	CASSLFSPSSGGRAYEQYF	TGTGCCAGCAGTTTGTTCAGCCCCTCTTCGGGAGGAAGAGCCTACGAGCAGTACTTC
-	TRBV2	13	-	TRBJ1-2	CASRLTEAYGYTF	TGTGCCAGCAGATTGACAGAGGCTTATGGCTACACCTTC
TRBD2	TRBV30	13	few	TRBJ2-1	CAWSTGTNNEQFF	TGTGCCTGGAGTACCGGGACTAACAATGAGCAGTTCTTC
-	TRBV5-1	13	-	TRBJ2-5	CASMGTDQETQYF	TGCGCCAGCATGGGGACCGACCAAGAGACCCAGTACTTC
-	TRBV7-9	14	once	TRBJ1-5	CARRLGQNNQPQHF	TGTGCCAGAAGGCTTGGACAGAACAATCAGCCCCAGCATTTT
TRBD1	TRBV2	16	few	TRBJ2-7	CASSEAPPGQGYEQYF	TGTGCCAGCAGTGAAGCGCCACCGGGACAGGGCTACGAGCAGTACTTC
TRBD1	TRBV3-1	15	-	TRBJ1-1	CASSRTGDRNTEAFF	TGTGCCAGCAGCAGGACAGGGGACAGGAACACTGAAGCTTTCTTT
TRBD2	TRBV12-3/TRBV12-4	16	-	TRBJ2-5	CASSLGTSGTGWTQYF	TGTGCCAGCAGTTTAGGGACTAGCGGGACGGGGTGGACCCAGTACTTC
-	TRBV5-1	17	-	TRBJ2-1	CASSFFTRDASYNEQFF	TGCGCCAGCAGTTTTTTCACCCGGGACGCATCCTACAATGAGCAGTTCTTC
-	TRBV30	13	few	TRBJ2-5	CAWSVEAWETQYF	TGTGCCTGGAGTGTCGAGGCCTGGGAGACCCAGTACTTC
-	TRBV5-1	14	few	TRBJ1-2	CASSSSGTYYGYTF	TGCGCCAGCAGCTCCTCGGGCACCTACTATGGCTACACCTTC
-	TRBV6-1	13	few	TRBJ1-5	CASQIGPYQPQHF	TGTGCCAGCCAAATAGGGCCCTATCAGCCCCAGCATTTT
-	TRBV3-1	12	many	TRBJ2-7	CASSQEGGEQYF	TGTGCCAGCAGCCAAGAAGGAGGCGAGCAGTACTTC
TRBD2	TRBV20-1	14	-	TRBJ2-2	CSARSGRGVGELFF	TGCAGTGCTAGAAGCGGGAGGGGAGTCGGGGAGCTGTTTTTT
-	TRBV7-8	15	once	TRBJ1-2	CASSLIGGTNYGYTF	TGTGCCAGCAGCTTAATCGGGGGTACTAACTATGGCTACACCTTC
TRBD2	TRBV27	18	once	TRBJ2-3	CANSSNRLAGGGADTQYF	TGTGCCAACAGTTCCAATAGACTAGCGGGAGGGGGGGCAGATACGCAGTATTTT
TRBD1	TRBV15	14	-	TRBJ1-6	CATSRPGDSSPLHF	TGTGCCACCAGCAGACCAGGGGACAGTTCACCCCTCCACTTT
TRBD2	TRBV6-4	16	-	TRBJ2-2	CASRPVAGEDTGELFF	TGTGCCAGCAGGCCAGTAGCGGGAGAGGACACCGGGGAGCTGTTTTTT
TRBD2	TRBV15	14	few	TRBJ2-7	CATSSTSGSYEQYF	TGTGCCACCTCCTCTACTAGCGGTTCCTACGAGCAGTACTTC
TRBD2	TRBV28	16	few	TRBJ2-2	CASSFHGGSYTGELFF	TGTGCCAGCAGTTTCCACGGGGGGTCTTACACCGGGGAGCTGTTTTTT
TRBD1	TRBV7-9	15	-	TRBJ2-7	CASSPGGQGDHEQYF	TGTGCCAGCAGCCCTGGGGGACAGGGGGACCACGAGCAGTACTTC
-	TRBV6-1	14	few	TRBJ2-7	CASSELDTFGEQYF	TGTGCCAGCAGTGAATTGGACACCTTCGGAGAGCAGTACTTC
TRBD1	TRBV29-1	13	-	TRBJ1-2	CSVDTQGAVGYTF	TGCAGCGTTGATACTCAGGGGGCGGTTGGCTACACCTTC